Below, 27 T cell receptor beta chains from the same sample are listed, as sequenced in a study of shared clonotypes between healthy human individuals. Repertoires were generated with immunoSEQ multiplex PCR, while TCRdb's copy carries only in-frame clones and drops some. The data hold approximately 350,000 clones, with less than 85% observed a single time. Sequenced input: memory CD4+ T cells sorted from blood. Sample subset: CD45RA-negative fraction. The receptors shown here come from a man aged 25-45 years in good health.

Turning to this clone: Distinct nucleotide sequences in the sample also encode this CDR3. This chain joins TRBV9 and TRBJ1-5; 8 bases map to TRBD1. Germline V gene sequence: CDR1 SGDLS, CDR2 YYNGEE. The CDR3 loop spans 14 amino acids. V lost 2 bases, J lost 8 bases, and 6 bases stayed unmatched. CDR3: CASSVGTGGEPQHF. CDR3 sequence (DNA): TGTGCCAGCAGCGTCGGGACAGGCGGAGAGCCCCAGCATTTT.

This clone was counted once. V usage is TRBV6-5 and J usage is TRBJ2-5; D is unclear. The V end was cut by 2 bases, the J end by 5 bases, with 3 bases between. Per the germline V gene, CDR1 is MNHEY and CDR2 is SVGAGI. The length of the CDR3 is 11 residues. In DNA, the CDR3 is TGTGCCAGCAGTTACCGGGAGACCCAGTACTTC. Its protein is CASSYRETQYF.

V and J are TRBV5-5 and TRBJ2-3; D not resolved. The CDR3 consists of 14 residues. Trimming left V 2 bases short and J 2 bases short, with 9 bases between. The germline CDR1 and CDR2 sequences are SGHKS and YYEKEE (reference sequence). The CDR3 region has the DNA TGTGCCAGCAGCTTAGATACATTCACAGATACGCAGTATTTT. Its protein is CASSLDTFTDTQYF.

The chain has TRBV7-6 and TRBJ2-1; D is uncertain. The CDR3 consists of 13 residues. Trimming pared 3 bases from V and 8 bases from J, leaving 11 bases between. CDR1 and CDR2 (germline): SGHVS, FNYEAQ. The CDR3 sequence is CASSFAFGHEQFF. The DNA for the CDR3 is TGTGCCAGCAGCTTCGCTTTCGGCCATGAGCAGTTCTTC.

The chain couples TRBV5-4 to TRBJ2-7; the match to TRBD2 covers 10 bases. This CDR3 is 15 amino acids long. V lost 0 bases to trimming and J lost 4 bases; unmatched junction nucleotides: 4. CDR1 SGHNT and CDR2 YYREEE come from the germline V gene (reference sequence). As DNA, the CDR3 is TGTGCCAGCAGCTTGGGGGTAGCGGGAGGTTACGAGCAGTACTTC. Translation gives CASSLGVAGGYEQYF.

The CDR3 is CASSAERQETQYF. The CDR3 bases are TGTGCCAGCAGTGCGGAGCGGCAAGAGACCCAGTACTTC. The chain is built from TRBV2 and TRBJ2-5, with a tentative D call TRBD2 (5 bases). The CDR3 contains 13 residues. CDR1 and CDR2 (germline): SNHLY, FYNNEI. Trimming took off 4 bases at V and 2 bases at J, with 8 bases between the two ends.

This clone was observed a single time. The chain carries TRBV6-9 and TRBJ1-2, with 7 bases identical to TRBD1. The V gene end was trimmed by 6 bases and the J gene end by 2 bases; junction bases not matched to a gene: 9. The CDR3 contains 15 residues. CDR1 is MNHGY and CDR2 is SVAAGI in the germline V gene. CDR3 residues: CASSSTTGRNYGYTF. The CDR3 DNA is TGTGCCAGCAGCTCGACGACAGGGAGAAACTATGGCTACACCTTC.

The V call is TRBV10-3, the J call TRBJ2-3; a possible D gene is TRBD1 (5 bases). The CDR3 spans 17 residues. V gave up 4 bases and J gave up 0 bases, with 17 bases separating them. Germline assignment: CDR1 ENHRY and CDR2 SYGVKD. Here the CDR3 DNA reads TGTGCCATCAGTGCCCTACAGACAGCTTTAAGCACAGATACGCAGTATTTT. It is translated as CAISALQTALSTDTQYF.

V gene TRBV7-9 combines with J gene TRBJ2-1; tentative D call: TRBD2 (5 bases). Deletions cut 3 bases from V and 6 bases from J, with 15 bases between. This CDR3 comprises 15 residues. The germline V gene encodes CDR1 SEHNR and CDR2 FQNEAQ (reference sequence). The CDR3 bases are TGTGCCAGCAGCTTGGGAGTAATCCTAACCAATGAGCAGTTCTTC. It encodes CASSLGVILTNEQFF.

V gene TRBV27 combines with J gene TRBJ2-3; 13 bases line up with TRBD2. This CDR3 has 14 amino acids. The V gene's germline CDR1 is MNHEY and CDR2 SMNVEV (reference sequence). V lost 7 bases, J lost 3 bases, and 1 base stayed unmatched. For the CDR3, the DNA is TGTGCCAGCAAGACTAGCGGGAGGACAGATACGCAGTATTTT. Its translation is CASKTSGRTDTQYF.

This clone has more than one count but fewer than ten. This chain uses TRBV28 with TRBJ2-3; no reliable D call. The CDR3 runs 10 residues. The V gene's germline CDR1 is MDHEN and CDR2 SYDVKM. V was trimmed by 8 bases and J by 6 bases, leaving 6 bases between them. The CDR3 DNA reads TGTGCCAGCCCTCGGGATACGCAGTATTTT. It yields the protein CASPRDTQYF.

The chain has TRBV5-1 and TRBJ2-3, with D possibly TRBD2 on 5 matching bases. The ends were cut back, 2 bases at V and 6 bases at J, with 13 bases in the middle. The CDR3 runs to 14 residues. From germline, CDR1 is SGHRS and CDR2 YFSETQ. The CDR3: CASSLDGRGDTQYF. CDR3 DNA sequence: TGCGCCAGCAGCTTAGACGGTAGAGGGGATACGCAGTATTTT.

V is TRBV6-4 and J is TRBJ2-5; 7 nucleotides match TRBD1. The CDR3 runs to 13 residues. The V gene's germline CDR1 is MRHNA and CDR2 SNTAGT. Germline trimming cut 6 bases from V and 4 bases from J; bases unmatched to any gene: 5. The CDR3 region has the DNA TGTGCCAGCAGGACGAGACAGGGAGAGACCCAGTACTTC. Protein sequence: CASRTRQGETQYF.

J is TRBJ1-1 and V is TRBV5-1, with 9 bases lining up with TRBD1. CDR1 is SGHRS, CDR2 YFSETQ, per germline. The CDR3 totals 14 residues. J lost 3 bases, V lost 5 bases, and 5 bases had no gene match. CDR3 in amino acids: CASRRQGEDTEAFF. DNA of the CDR3: TGCGCCAGCAGACGACAGGGGGAGGACACTGAAGCTTTCTTT. Variable domain in full (rest from reference TRBV5-1 and TRBJ1-1): KAGVTQTPRYLIKTRGQQVTLSCSPISGHRSVSWYQQTPGQGLQFLFEYFSETQRNKGNFPGRFSGRQFSNSRSEMNVSTLELGDSALYLCASRRQGEDTEAFFGQGTRLTVV.

The chain couples TRBV6-5 to TRBJ2-2, with 7 nucleotides matching TRBD1. The CDR3 covers 15 residues. V lost 6 bases and J lost 3; bases outside the gene matches: 7. The germline V gene has CDR1 MNHEY and CDR2 SVGAGI. DNA of the CDR3: TGTGCCAGCAGAACCGACAGGGTAGACACCGGGGAGCTGTTTTTT. It codes for CASRTDRVDTGELFF.

V is TRBV7-8 and J is TRBJ2-3; the match to TRBD2 covers 9 bases. V was clipped by 5 bases and J by 3 bases; unmatched bases: 6. The CDR3 extends over 15 amino acids. Looked up from germline, CDR1 is SGHVS and CDR2 is FQNEAQ. In DNA, the CDR3 is TGTGCCAGCAGCCGTAGCGGGAGCGGTACAGATACGCAGTATTTT. Translating it yields CASSRSGSGTDTQYF.

This chain joins TRBV5-1 and TRBJ2-7, with 15 nucleotides matching TRBD2. V lost 5 bases and J lost 2; bases outside the gene matches: 5. Germline CDR1 SGHRS, CDR2 YFSETQ. CDR3 length: 16 amino acids. The CDR3 sequence: CASSNGLAGGPYEQYF. The CDR3 DNA sequence: TGCGCCAGCAGTAATGGACTAGCGGGAGGGCCCTACGAGCAGTACTTC.

The chain joins TRBV2 to TRBJ1-1; D unresolved. Per germline, CDR1 SNHLY and CDR2 FYNNEI. V lost 5 bases, J lost 4 bases, and 11 bases lay in between. The CDR3 loop spans 13 amino acids. The CDR3 is CASSSAGSTEAFF. CDR3 DNA: TGTGCCAGCAGTTCAGCGGGGAGCACTGAAGCTTTCTTT.

V gene TRBV4-1 combines with J gene TRBJ2-7, with a possible D match to TRBD2 (5 bases). This CDR3 contains 13 residues. V lost 0 bases and J 10 bases, leaving 13 bases between the germline ends. Germline-derived CDR1 and CDR2 are MGHRA and YSYEKL. The CDR3, as DNA: TGCGCCAGCAGCCAAGAGGGATTAGGGAGCCAGTACTTC. Protein: CASSQEGLGSQYF.

This clone was seen once. The rearrangement uses TRBV2 and TRBJ2-5; D gene uncertain. The CDR3 is 13 residues long. Germline values: CDR1 SNHLY, CDR2 FYNNEI. Trimming took 6 bases from V and 5 from J, leaving 13 bases between them. Written as DNA, the CDR3 is TGTGCCAGCAGCGAGGACCCCGCGGAGACCCAGTACTTC. It encodes CASSEDPAETQYF.

The rearrangement links TRBV5-1 to TRBJ2-7; 14 bases match TRBD2. CDR1 and CDR2 (germline): SGHRS, YFSETQ. The CDR3 is 15 amino acids. V trimming: 4 bases; J trimming: 6 bases; junction bases outside the gene matches: 6. The CDR3 DNA follows: TGCGCCAGCAGCCCGGGACTAGCGGGAGTCGCCGAGCAGTACTTC. This encodes CASSPGLAGVAEQYF. Variable domain in full (rest from reference TRBV5-1 and TRBJ2-7): KAGVTQTPRYLIKTRGQQVTLSCSPISGHRSVSWYQQTPGQGLQFLFEYFSETQRNKGNFPGRFSGRQFSNSRSEMNVSTLELGDSALYLCASSPGLAGVAEQYFGPGTRLTVT.

The CDR3 reads CASSLHNEQFF. The CDR3 coding sequence is TGCGCCAGCAGCCTTCACAATGAGCAGTTCTTC. J is TRBJ2-1 and V is TRBV4-1; D unresolved. CDR1 is MGHRA and CDR2 is YSYEKL in the germline V gene. The CDR3 covers 11 residues. Trimming stripped 4 bases from V and 5 bases from J, with 3 bases between.

The V gene is TRBV7-3, the J gene TRBJ2-7; 13 bases fit TRBD2. This CDR3 has 16 amino acids. Trimming took 5 bases from V and 3 from J; bases not matched to a gene: 7. Germline V CDR1 and CDR2: SGHTA, FQGTGA. CDR3 in amino acids: CASSPGLAGSLYEQYF. In nucleotides, the CDR3 is TGTGCCAGCAGCCCGGGACTAGCGGGGTCCCTCTACGAGCAGTACTTC. The variable domain in full, with the rest retrieved from reference TRBV7-3 and TRBJ2-7, is GAGVSQTPSNKVTEKGKYVELRCDPISGHTALYWYRQSLGQGPEFLIYFQGTGAADDSGLPNDRFFAVRPEGSVSTLKIQRTERGDSAVYLCASSPGLAGSLYEQYFGPGTRLTVT.

V and J are TRBV5-6 and TRBJ2-5, with 10 bases lining up with TRBD1. The end of the DNA fits TRBJ2-7 better, so the J call may be wrong. The CDR3 has 16 amino acids. Germline CDR1 is SGHDT and CDR2 is YYEEEE. CDR3 DNA sequence: TGTGCCAGCAGCTTGGCCGGACAAGGACAGGGGGTCGAGCAGTACTTC. Translated, it gives CASSLAGQGQGVEQYF.

The chain couples TRBV11-2 to TRBJ2-5; unclear D gene. Germline-derived CDR1 and CDR2 are SGHAT and FQNNGV. The CDR3 contains 13 residues. Trimming shortened V by 3 bases and J by 4 bases, and 9 bases separated the two germline ends. For the CDR3, the DNA is TGTGCCAGCAGCTTGGGGTCGTTAGAGACCCAGTACTTC. It yields the protein CASSLGSLETQYF.

This clone was picked up a small number of times. The CDR3 DNA reads TGCGCCAGCACAGACAGGCCCGAGGAGACCCAGTACTTC. It yields the protein CASTDRPEETQYF. The rearrangement joins TRBV23-1 to TRBJ2-5; perhaps TRBD1 as D (6 bases). TRBV23-1 belongs to the ORF category, with a function that is uncertain. Trimming took 7 bases from V and 5 from J, leaving 14 bases between them. The CDR3 is 13 residues long.

Only one count was recorded for this clone. The V and J genes are TRBV30 and TRBJ2-2; no firm D call. Trimming removed 6 bases from V and 6 bases from J, with 14 bases in between. The CDR3 covers 13 residues. Germline V CDR1 and CDR2: GTSNPN, SVGIG (reference sequence). The CDR3 loop is CACPKGSAGELFF. In DNA, the CDR3 is TGTGCCTGCCCCAAGGGTTCTGCCGGGGAGCTGTTTTTT.